The clone carrying this T cell receptor (beta chain) has just a few counts. Its antigen is still unknown. The data are from a study of T cells in Graves' hyperthyroidism and ophthalmopathy. The CDR3 regions of TCR beta were amplified from RNA transcripts. Primed by the HTBI set, a first-round RT-PCR was run on the TCR CDR3. TCRdb itself ran the multiplex PCR reads through MiXCR, one entry per CDR3 protein. The sample consists of approximately 600,000 distinct CDR3 sequences, around 21% of them appearing once. Study conclusions and caveats: Ophthalmopathy could be told apart from stable hyperthyroidism with a 13 V-J model.

Together with thyroid ultrasound, orbital computed tomography, serum thyroxine and TRAb, clinical symptoms were used for diagnoses. CDR3 length equals 15 residues. V shed 6 bases and J 5 bases; nucleotides not matched to a gene: 11. CDR1 is SQVTM and CDR2 is ANQGSEA in the germline V gene. The chain employs TRBV29-1 and TRBJ2-1, with 9 nucleotides matching TRBD2. The source is a man aged 25-45 years with Graves' ophthalmopathy. The sample was blood. The CDR3 DNA sequence: TGCAGCGTCTACATGACTAGCGGAGCCGACAATGAGCAGTTCTTC. Residues: CSVYMTSGADNEQFF.